This paragraph reports one T cell receptor beta chain. The sample comes from a study of blood T cell repertoires in COVID-19. Data came from immunoSEQ multiplex PCR; TCRdb stores just in-frame clones and leaves some out. The top ten hold 10% of the sample, which has some 160,000 clones, 85% to 90% seen once. V trimming: 4 bases; J trimming: 5 bases; junction bases outside the gene matches: 7. CDR3 length equals 15 residues. The V gene's germline CDR1 is SGHKS and CDR2 YYEKEE (reference sequence). The sample consisted of peripheral blood. V usage is TRBV5-5 and J usage is TRBJ2-3; 10 bases align to TRBD1. The source of this sequence is a woman in her 70s with COVID-19, enrolled during active disease. The CDR3 protein is CASSTRQGAIDTQYF. CDR3 nucleotide sequence: TGTGCCAGCAGCACCCGACAGGGGGCAATAGATACGCAGTATTTT.